The rows below give T cell receptor beta chains drawn from one sample of a study of identical twins. TCRdb ran MiXCR on the 5' RACE reads and lists one entry per CDR3 protein. The sample has more than 400,000 distinct CDR3 sequences, 13% to 15% seen once. This sample was shared with a second study, whose subject was yellow fever vaccine responses in identical twins.

Sequencing was done on a sample of CD4+ T cells sorted from blood. Receptor source: a woman younger than 30 in good health. The CDR3 runs from the conserved cysteine through the conserved F or W. D genes are given only for firm matches. Rows may omit the clone size; those that give it use once, few, many or a size class.

clone_size j_call d_call v_call cdr3_aa cdr3_nt
few TRBJ1-4 TRBD1 TRBV2 CASRPQGVLNEKLFF TGTGCCAGCAGGCCTCAGGGGGTCCTTAATGAAAAACTGTTTTTT
many TRBJ2-2 - TRBV5-1 CASSVYGGLNTGELFF TGCGCCAGCAGCGTTTATGGGGGCTTGAACACCGGGGAGCTGTTTTTT
- TRBJ2-4 TRBD1 TRBV24-1 CATSDFSAGGRDIQYF TGTGCCACCAGTGATTTCTCAGCAGGGGGTAGAGACATTCAGTACTTC
- TRBJ2-3 TRBD2 TRBV4-1 CASSPGGGSDTQYF TGCGCCAGCAGCCCTGGGGGGGGTTCAGATACGCAGTATTTT
- TRBJ2-5 - TRBV5-1 CASSSDSPRETQYF TGCGCCAGCAGCTCGGACAGTCCTCGAGAGACCCAGTACTTC
few TRBJ1-1 TRBD1 TRBV5-1 CASSLETGALGTEAFF TGCGCCAGCAGCTTGGAGACAGGGGCTTTGGGCACTGAAGCTTTCTTT
- TRBJ2-3 TRBD2 TRBV11-3 CASKSIAGLDTQYF TGTGCCAGCAAATCGATAGCGGGACTGGATACGCAGTATTTT
- TRBJ2-4 - TRBV28 CASSLYGRVGNIQYF TGTGCCAGCAGTTTATACGGCAGGGTAGGAAACATTCAGTACTTC
- TRBJ2-2 TRBD2 TRBV15 CATSRRAGSAGELFF TGTGCCACCAGCCGCAGAGCGGGGTCGGCCGGGGAGCTGTTTTTT
- TRBJ2-1 - TRBV6-1 CASSSLAESINEQFF TGTGCCAGCAGCTCTTTAGCGGAAAGCATCAATGAGCAGTTCTTC
- TRBJ2-5 TRBD1 TRBV20-1 CSATEPGGRGETQYF TGCAGTGCTACCGAGCCAGGGGGCAGGGGAGAGACCCAGTACTTC
- TRBJ2-3 TRBD1 TRBV12-3/TRBV12-4 CASSPATGVDTQYF TGTGCCAGCAGTCCTGCGACAGGGGTAGATACGCAGTATTTT
few TRBJ2-1 - TRBV15 CATSPSSLDNEQFF TGTGCCACCAGCCCCTCATCGTTGGACAATGAGCAGTTCTTC